This TCR beta chain was observed in a study of cytomegalovirus exposure and HLA in healthy donors (dated by TCRdb to about 2017). General notes on the study: A later analysis indicated that the roughly 130 validation repertoires were generated on the platform also employed for the approximately 700 repertoires of the first cohort. The study aimed to test whether signatures of past pathogen exposure could be identified by cataloging public T cell receptors. In addition to the first cohort of approximately 650 subjects, a separate validation cohort of about 120 different subjects was used. The study combined high-throughput TCR immunosequencing, statistical association of individual TCRs with disease status, and machine learning to predict cytomegalovirus infection status.

Donors formed part of the validation cohort, which comprised about 130 subjects and was distinct from the first cohort of 550 to 850 subjects. The paper's findings and limits, for the study overall: The study listed 164 TCR beta chains as associated with cytomegalovirus. A later analysis had no HLA typing for the validation cohort, so co-occurrence there was scored across all 110 or so repertoires. While some public TCRs were present in many individuals, most TCR sequences turned up only very rarely across donors. In both the original and validation cohorts, the classifier was reported to diagnose cytomegalovirus status with high specificity and sensitivity. The authors suggested that the approach could potentially be generalized to other disease states and immunological phenotypes. Three of the identified cytomegalovirus-associated TCR beta chains were confirmed in vitro to be specific for cytomegalovirus antigens. Of the cluster scores, about 94% were above 0 in a later analysis, which found that TCRs clustered in the first cohort also tended to co-occur in the 95 to 150 validation repertoires.

A note on this clone: The clone's antigen remains unknown. The sample holds no much larger clone one base away, and base qualities are not on file.

Its CDR3 holds 16 amino acids, cysteine through phenylalanine. Solely the CDR3 DNA is kept, with 48 bases framed from the first base. V sheds 1 base and J sheds 6 bases, leaving 17 bases between their ends. Sequences SGHNT (CDR1) and YYREEE (CDR2) are obtained from the germline V gene (reference sequence). The library was prepared using the immunoSEQ multiplex PCR assay. The original pipeline was this. To diagnose cytomegalovirus status from the catalog of TCR beta chain sequences, a statistical classification framework was built. The table comes from immuneACCESS by way of TCRdb, which keeps in-frame sequences with V and J called. Part of the clones is missing from these tables; in studies checked, under half for an unresolved V gene and the rest for unknown reasons. That table furnishes V, J and clone size, whereas the DNA furnished D and trimming. This sample lists 120,000 or so clones; 85% to 90% were detected once. The ten largest clones take up 0.95% to 1.3% of the sample.

This clonotype was sampled from a woman younger than 30 in good health and CMV-seronegative. The rearranged chain carries TRBV5-4 and TRBJ2-1; TRBD2 is a weak D gene call, 6 bases matching. Sequencing was carried out using PBMCs. The CDR3 reads as follows: CASSLFLAFDSNEQFF. The DNA reads as follows: TGTGCCAGCAGCTTGTTTCTAGCGTTCGACAGCAATGAGCAGTTCTTC.